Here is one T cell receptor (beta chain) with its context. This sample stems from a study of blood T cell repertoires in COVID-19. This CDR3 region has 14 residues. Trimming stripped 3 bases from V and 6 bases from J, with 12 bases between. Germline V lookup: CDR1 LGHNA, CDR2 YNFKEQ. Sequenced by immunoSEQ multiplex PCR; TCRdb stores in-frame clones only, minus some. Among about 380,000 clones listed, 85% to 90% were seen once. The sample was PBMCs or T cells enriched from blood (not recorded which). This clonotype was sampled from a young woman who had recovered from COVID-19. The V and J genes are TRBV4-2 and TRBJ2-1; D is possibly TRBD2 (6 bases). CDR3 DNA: TGTGCCAGCAGCCAGGGGGGATCGTTCAATGAGCAGTTCTTC. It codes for CASSQGGSFNEQFF.